The rows below give T cell receptor beta chains drawn from one sample of a study of blood T cells in healthy people across ages. Via MiXCR, TCRdb re-called the 5' RACE reads, giving one row per CDR3 protein. The sample includes roughly 1.4 million distinct CDR3 sequences, 59% seen only once; the top ten take roughly 7%. Material for sequencing was blood. These receptors were collected from a man between 18 and 35 years old in good health. CDR3s include the opening cysteine and the closing phenylalanine or tryptophan. The D gene is left open where the match is weak. Some rows have no size entry. The others give once, few or many, or a class for an expanded clone.

CSVELAGDYEQYF,TGCAGCGTTGAACTAGCGGGGGACTACGAGCAGTACTTC,TRBJ2-7,TRBV29-1,TRBD2,few
CASSLGAGGYSYEQYF,TGTGCCAGCAGTCTAGGAGCGGGGGGCTATTCCTACGAGCAGTACTTC,TRBJ2-7,TRBV12-3/TRBV12-4,TRBD2,NA
CASTLAPREGYNSPLHF,TGCGCCAGCACCCTGGCGCCCAGGGAAGGCTATAATTCACCCCTCCACTTT,TRBJ1-6,TRBV4-1,NA,NA
CAGSLLTGADGYTF,TGCGCCGGCAGCCTCCTTACAGGGGCGGATGGCTACACCTTC,TRBJ1-2,TRBV5-1,TRBD1,NA
CSARPGLPDTQYF,TGCAGTGCTAGGCCAGGCCTCCCAGATACGCAGTATTTT,TRBJ2-3,TRBV20-1,NA,NA
CASSFGTNNQPQHF,TGTGCCAGCAGTTTCGGGACGAACAATCAGCCCCAGCATTTT,TRBJ1-5,TRBV6-2/TRBV6-3,NA,NA
CASSQGSGGALNEQFF,TGCGCCAGCAGCCAAGGGAGCGGGGGGGCTTTAAATGAGCAGTTCTTC,TRBJ2-1,TRBV4-3,TRBD2,NA
CASSYSASDTQYF,TGTGCCAGCAGTTACTCAGCCTCAGATACGCAGTATTTT,TRBJ2-3,TRBV6-6,NA,NA
CASSDPGDVQETQYF,TGTGCCAGCAGTGATCCCGGCGATGTACAAGAGACCCAGTACTTC,TRBJ2-5,TRBV6-1,NA,once
CASSTTGKNIQYF,TGTGCCAGCAGTACTACAGGGAAAAACATTCAGTACTTC,TRBJ2-4,TRBV12-3/TRBV12-4,NA,few
CASSLADPYGYTF,TGTGCCAGCAGTTTAGCAGACCCCTATGGCTACACCTTC,TRBJ1-2,TRBV12-3/TRBV12-4,NA,NA
CASSYRGTSGGTYNEQFF,TGTGCCAGCAGTTACCGCGGGACTAGCGGGGGAACCTACAATGAGCAGTTCTTC,TRBJ2-1,TRBV6-2/TRBV6-3,TRBD2,NA
CASSQVRTSGYNEQFF,TGCGCCAGCAGCCAAGTACGGACTAGCGGCTACAATGAGCAGTTCTTC,TRBJ2-1,TRBV4-1,TRBD2,NA
CASSQVTAYGYTF,TGTGCCAGCAGCCAAGTGACAGCCTATGGCTACACCTTC,TRBJ1-2,TRBV14,NA,NA
CASSLGLVQGNEQFF,TGCGCCAGCAGCCTAGGCCTTGTACAGGGAAATGAGCAGTTCTTC,TRBJ2-1,TRBV4-1,NA,NA
CASSYSSDRLAGLQETQYF,TGTGCCAGCAGTTACTCCTCAGACCGACTAGCGGGCCTCCAAGAGACCCAGTACTTC,TRBJ2-5,TRBV6-5,TRBD2,NA
CSASGTASNYGYTF,TGCAGTGCTTCCGGGACAGCCTCTAACTATGGCTACACCTTC,TRBJ1-2,TRBV20-1,TRBD1,few
CASSDVAGLPPGEQYF,TGTGCCAGCAGTGATGTAGCGGGACTTCCCCCGGGCGAGCAGTACTTC,TRBJ2-7,TRBV27,TRBD2,NA
CSVDRTGGETQYF,TGCAGCGTTGATCGGACAGGGGGGGAGACCCAGTACTTC,TRBJ2-5,TRBV29-1,TRBD1,NA
CASTDAGQGAGDTQYF,TGTGCCAGCACAGATGCGGGACAGGGGGCTGGAGATACGCAGTATTTT,TRBJ2-3,TRBV12-3/TRBV12-4,TRBD1,few
CASSFTGSMNTEAFF,TGTGCCAGCAGCTTTACAGGGAGCATGAACACTGAAGCTTTCTTT,TRBJ1-1,TRBV7-9,NA,once
CASSPRGIAQNTQYF,TGTGCCAGCAGTCCCCGGGGGATAGCACAAAATACGCAGTATTTT,TRBJ2-3,TRBV6-5,NA,NA
CASSQPGAGQETQYF,TGTGCCAGCAGCCAACCTGGGGCAGGCCAAGAGACCCAGTACTTC,TRBJ2-5,TRBV3-1,NA,NA
CASSDELEQYF,TGTGCCAGCAGTGATGAGCTCGAGCAGTACTTC,TRBJ2-7,TRBV2,NA,once
CASSRGLGRNEQFF,TGTGCCAGCAGTCGTGGACTAGGCCGCAATGAGCAGTTCTTC,TRBJ2-1,TRBV6-2/TRBV6-3,TRBD2,NA
CASSLGPGGGFYEQYF,TGTGCCAGCAGCTTAGGTCCGGGGGGAGGCTTCTACGAGCAGTACTTC,TRBJ2-7,TRBV11-2,TRBD2,few
CSAIFPAGYYNEQFF,TGCAGTGCTATTTTTCCAGCGGGGTACTACAATGAGCAGTTCTTC,TRBJ2-1,TRBV20-1,TRBD2,once
CSASKWARGYTF,TGCAGTGCTAGCAAGTGGGCGCGGGGCTACACCTTC,TRBJ1-2,TRBV20-1,NA,once
CASSQGPGQGRAKLFF,TGTGCCAGCAGCCAAGGACCGGGACAGGGTAGGGCAAAACTGTTTTTT,TRBJ1-4,TRBV4-2,TRBD1,few
CATRPGQGTYEQYF,TGTGCCACCCGGCCGGGACAGGGGACTTACGAGCAGTACTTC,TRBJ2-7,TRBV15,TRBD1,once
CASSPYGTGETQYF,TGTGCCAGCAGCCCCTACGGTACCGGGGAGACCCAGTACTTC,TRBJ2-5,TRBV12-3/TRBV12-4,NA,few
CASSFSTSGNTGELFF,TGTGCCAGCAGTTTCTCGACTAGCGGAAACACCGGGGAGCTGTTTTTT,TRBJ2-2,TRBV6-5,TRBD2,NA
CASSYLAGQETQYF,TGTGCCAGCAGTTACTTGGCTGGTCAAGAGACCCAGTACTTC,TRBJ2-5,TRBV6-5,NA,NA
CASSQETGTLHSGQYF,TGTGCCAGCAGCCAAGAGACAGGCACTCTCCATTCTGGGCAGTACTTC,TRBJ2-5,TRBV3-1,NA,once
CATSRESSGGYNEQFF,TGTGCCACCAGCAGAGAGTCAAGCGGGGGATACAATGAGCAGTTCTTC,TRBJ2-1,TRBV15,TRBD2,NA
CASSRGQLGAFF,TGTGCCAGCAGCCGGGGACAGCTCGGAGCTTTCTTT,TRBJ1-1,TRBV12-3/TRBV12-4,TRBD1,NA
CASSFPELEDYEQYF,TGTGCCAGCAGCTTTCCCGAGTTGGAGGACTACGAGCAGTACTTC,TRBJ2-7,TRBV7-9,NA,NA
CASSLKRQEIANYGYTF,TGCGCCAGCAGCCTCAAAAGACAGGAGATAGCTAACTATGGCTACACCTTC,TRBJ1-2,TRBV4-1,NA,NA
CSARPAGDAQETQYF,TGCAGTGCTAGGCCGGCGGGGGACGCCCAAGAGACCCAGTACTTC,TRBJ2-5,TRBV20-1,TRBD2,NA
CSVASAQNEQFF,TGCAGCGTTGCCTCCGCCCAAAATGAGCAGTTCTTC,TRBJ2-1,TRBV29-1,NA,NA
CSVDGSTNTEAFF,TGCAGCGTTGACGGCAGTACGAACACTGAAGCTTTCTTT,TRBJ1-1,TRBV29-1,NA,NA
CASSLPQGTDTQYF,TGTGCCAGCAGCTTACCTCAGGGCACAGATACGCAGTATTTT,TRBJ2-3,TRBV7-9,NA,few
CASSAVGGAYREQYF,TGTGCCAGCAGTGCCGTAGGGGGGGCGTACCGGGAGCAGTACTTC,TRBJ2-4,TRBV6-5,NA,once
CASSSPTSGRTGEQFF,TGTGCCAGCAGCTCACCGACTAGCGGGAGGACAGGGGAGCAGTTCTTC,TRBJ2-1,TRBV3-1,TRBD2,few
CASSLGSYTNTQYF,TGTGCCAGCAGCTTAGGAAGCTATACAAATACGCAGTATTTT,TRBJ2-3,TRBV7-9,NA,NA
CSAREPSGYEQYF,TGCAGTGCTAGAGAGCCTAGCGGCTACGAGCAGTACTTC,TRBJ2-7,TRBV20-1,TRBD2,NA
CASSGDRAYSNQPQHF,TGTGCCAGCAGTGGGGACAGGGCCTATAGCAATCAGCCCCAGCATTTT,TRBJ1-5,TRBV2,TRBD1,NA
CAISDAYEQFF,TGTGCCATCAGTGATGCGTATGAGCAGTTCTTC,TRBJ2-1,TRBV10-3,NA,NA
CASSLRTGSSTDTQYF,TGTGCCAGCAGCCTCCGGACAGGGTCTAGCACAGATACGCAGTATTTT,TRBJ2-3,TRBV13,TRBD1,NA
CSDSGRNTEAFF,TGCAGCGACTCTGGGCGCAACACTGAAGCTTTCTTT,TRBJ1-1,TRBV29-1,NA,NA
CASSPGKEQFF,TGCGCCAGCAGCCCAGGGAAGGAGCAGTTCTTC,TRBJ2-1,TRBV4-1,NA,once
CASSLAAGLGYGYTF,TGCGCCAGCAGCTTGGCGGCGGGCTTAGGCTATGGCTACACCTTC,TRBJ1-2,TRBV5-1,NA,NA
CASSQVEGGRYTGEQFF,TGTGCCAGCAGCCAAGTGGAAGGCGGGAGGTACACCGGGGAGCAGTTCTTC,TRBJ2-1,TRBV3-1,TRBD2,NA
CASSLSRGGPEQYF,TGTGCCAGCAGTTTATCCCGGGGGGGCCCCGAGCAGTACTTC,TRBJ2-7,TRBV27,TRBD2,NA
CASRGGIGDTQYF,TGCGCCAGCAGAGGCGGGATTGGAGATACGCAGTATTTT,TRBJ2-3,TRBV5-1,NA,few